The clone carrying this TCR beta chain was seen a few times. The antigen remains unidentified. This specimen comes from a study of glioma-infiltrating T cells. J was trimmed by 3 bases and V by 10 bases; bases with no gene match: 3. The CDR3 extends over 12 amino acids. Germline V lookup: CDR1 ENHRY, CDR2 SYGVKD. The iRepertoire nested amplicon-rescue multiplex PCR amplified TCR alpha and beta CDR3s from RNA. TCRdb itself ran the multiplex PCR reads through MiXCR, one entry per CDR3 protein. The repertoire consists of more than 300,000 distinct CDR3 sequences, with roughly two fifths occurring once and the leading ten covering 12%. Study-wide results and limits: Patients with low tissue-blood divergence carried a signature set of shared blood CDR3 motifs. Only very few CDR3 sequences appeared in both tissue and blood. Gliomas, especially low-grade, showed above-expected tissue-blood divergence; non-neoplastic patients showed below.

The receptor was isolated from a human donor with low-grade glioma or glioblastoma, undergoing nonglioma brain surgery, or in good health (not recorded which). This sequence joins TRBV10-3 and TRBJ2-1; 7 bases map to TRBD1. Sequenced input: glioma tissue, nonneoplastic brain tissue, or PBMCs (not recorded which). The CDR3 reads CATRDSYNEQFF. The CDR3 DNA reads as TGTGCCACCCGGGACAGCTACAATGAGCAGTTCTTC.